This T cell receptor (beta chain) was sequenced during a study of control samples from healthy donors and cancer patients. Produced via immunoSEQ multiplex PCR; TCRdb's table is partial and in-frame only. The profile covers about 75,000 clones, with approximately 94% appearing a single time and around 6.5% taken by the ten largest. The CDR3 sequence is 11 residues long. V lost 2 bases and J lost 3, with 4 bases in between. Germline loops: CDR1 DFQATT, CDR2 SNEGSKA (reference sequence). This chain uses TRBV20-1 with TRBJ1-1; unclear D gene. The source material was blood. This sequence originates from a woman aged 35 to 49 in good health. The CDR3 region has the DNA TGCAGTGCTAGAAGAGACACTGAAGCTTTCTTT. Residues: CSARRDTEAFF.